This T cell receptor (beta chain) was sequenced during a study of blood T cell repertoires in COVID-19. Study details: Samples representing acute and convalescent COVID-19 were sourced from the United States, Italy and Spain. T cells, B-cell-depleted T cells, or PBMCs provided the cDNA or gDNA that served as material.

Germline-derived CDR1 and CDR2 are ENHRY and SYGVKD. The CDR3 runs 14 residues. With 0 bases removed from V and 10 bases from J, the gap between germline ends came to 13 bases. This clone was found a few times. Per the original data handling: Reference gene primer amplification gave estimated nucleated cell counts. Data came from immunoSEQ multiplex PCR; TCRdb stores just in-frame clones and leaves some out. The V and J calls and clone size were taken over from that table, and D and trimming were inferred from the DNA. This table holds about 52,000 clones, about 90% found once. The chain carries TRBV10-3 and TRBJ2-4, with D maybe TRBD2 (5 bases). Input material: peripheral blood. This clonotype was sampled from a human donor with active COVID-19. The donor label of this sample is uncertain. The CDR3 reads CAISESTNGGIQYF. CDR3 nucleotides: TGTGCCATCAGTGAGTCGACTAATGGCGGTATTCAGTACTTC.